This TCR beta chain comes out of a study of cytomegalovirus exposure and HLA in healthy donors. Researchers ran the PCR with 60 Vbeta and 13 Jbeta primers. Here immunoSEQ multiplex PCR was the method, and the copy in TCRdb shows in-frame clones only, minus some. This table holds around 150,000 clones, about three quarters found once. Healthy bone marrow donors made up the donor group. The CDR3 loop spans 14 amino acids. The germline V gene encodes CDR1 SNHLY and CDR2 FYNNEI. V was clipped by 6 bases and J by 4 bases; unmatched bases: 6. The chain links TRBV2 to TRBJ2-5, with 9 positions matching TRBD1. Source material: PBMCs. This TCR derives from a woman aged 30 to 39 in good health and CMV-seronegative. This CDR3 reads CASSSGTGRETQYF. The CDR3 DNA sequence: TGTGCCAGCAGCTCCGGGACAGGGCGAGAGACCCAGTACTTC.